These T cell receptor beta chains were read from a single sample in a study of blood T cell repertoires in COVID-19. Here immunoSEQ multiplex PCR was the method, and the copy in TCRdb shows in-frame clones only, minus some. The data contain over 85,000 clones, about nine tenths of them singletons. The sample comprised peripheral blood. Every receptor here comes from a man aged 18 to 30 with acute or convalescent COVID-19. Both conserved end residues are trimmed from each CDR3.

j_call v_call cdr3_aa
TRBJ2-7 TRBV6-5 ATTGAYEQY
TRBJ1-5 TRBV19 ASSIVKSPRNNQPQH
TRBJ2-1 TRBV19 ASSIDGTAVLFNEQF
TRBJ2-5 TRBV10-2 ASSPGQEVPQY
TRBJ1-2 TRBV6-5 ASSYSQGYAYGYT
TRBJ2-1 TRBV28 ASSFFGLAGGVEQF
TRBJ1-1 TRBV27 ASSSPIVNTEAF
TRBJ2-7 TRBV11-2 ASSVRSYEQY
TRBJ1-1 TRBV6-5 ASSLRLGGAGEAF
TRBJ2-2 TRBV30 AWSGLAGVAVAGELF
TRBJ2-2 TRBV7-6 ASSFSEIGSANTGELF
TRBJ2-7 TRBV14 ASSQGGSGNYEQY
TRBJ1-2 TRBV7-9 ASSFGQGLGIAYT
TRBJ2-7 TRBV11-2 ASSWTDISGSPYEQY
TRBJ1-5 TRBV30 AWSLLGSNQPQH
TRBJ1-1 TRBV25-1 ASSELGGLRGTEAF
TRBJ2-6 TRBV9 ASSVGGGANVLT
TRBJ1-2 TRBV30 AWSVAGGNYGYT
TRBJ2-7 TRBV3-1/TRBV3-2 ASSQEGQTYEQY
TRBJ1-6 TRBV4-2 ASSQAPTTLGSPLH
TRBJ2-5 TRBV19 ASSIDSGDSQETQY
TRBJ1-6 TRBV5-8 ASSFPTRPLH
TRBJ2-1 TRBV7-2 ASSLELAGQDEQF
TRBJ2-2 TRBV18 ASSPGPNTGELF
TRBJ1-2 TRBV24-1 ATSDQGGDGYT
TRBJ2-2 TRBV6-5 ASSYSGELATGELF
TRBJ1-2 TRBV5-1 ASSLTGEWNYGYT
TRBJ2-7 TRBV10-3 AISGALLSEQY
TRBJ2-1 TRBV3-1/TRBV3-2 ASRQTGLGNEQF
TRBJ2-3 TRBV25-1 ASTEHLVTSGGSDTQY
TRBJ2-7 TRBV7-9 ASSRPGLAAYEQY
TRBJ1-1 TRBV21-1 ASSSWWEVIGTEAF
TRBJ1-6 TRBV27 ASSQVRSYNSPLH
TRBJ1-5 TRBV19 ASSKTGIQPQH
TRBJ2-1 TRBV5-8 ASSGTDFYNEQF
TRBJ2-1 TRBV7-6 ASSSSRGRVYNEQF
TRBJ2-3 TRBV3-1/TRBV3-2 ASSQGGGGYTDTQY
TRBJ2-3 TRBV3-1/TRBV3-2 ASNPPGGDTQY
TRBJ2-7 TRBV30 AWSVGGTYEQY
TRBJ2-7 TRBV5-6 ASSFRTSGISYEQY
TRBJ2-3 TRBV7-9 ASSLVVAGGPDTQY
TRBJ2-2 TRBV11-3 ASSRHRESTGELF
TRBJ2-3 TRBV12-3/TRBV12-4 ASGGGLSTSY
TRBJ1-2 TRBV7-9 ASSTSQTGGRGYT
TRBJ1-2 TRBV19 ASSVSGTVNYGYT
TRBJ1-1 TRBV9 ASTGGVGPTEAF
TRBJ2-2 TRBV24-1 ATNDNRDTNTGELF
TRBJ2-5 TRBV5-1 ASSPQRTREKTQY
TRBJ1-3 TRBV11-2 ASSFSGVQDTIY
TRBJ2-7 TRBV10-1 ASSDHRATYEQY
TRBJ1-5 TRBV19 ASSIDSGSGPQH
TRBJ1-4 TRBV5-1 ASSLQASNEKLF
TRBJ2-2 TRBV20-1 SASYRGNTGELF
TRBJ2-1 TRBV24-1 ATGDGSGGNEQF
TRBJ1-1 TRBV9 ASSAYRVGNTEAF
TRBJ1-1 TRBV4-2 ASSQVGGTEAF
TRBJ2-2 TRBV5-1 ASSSTTGTAGELF
TRBJ2-5 TRBV19 AIYFGPEGTQY
TRBJ2-7 TRBV24-1 ATSEGDKGKLGLAGVRAYEQY